The sequence of this TCR beta chain was determined in a study of cytomegalovirus exposure and HLA in healthy donors. A multiplex PCR was run with 60 Vbeta primers and 13 Jbeta primers. The repertoire was sequenced with immunoSEQ multiplex PCR; TCRdb's copy has only in-frame clones and lacks some. Among more than 200,000 clones listed, around 64% were seen once. Study results and caveats: An analysis that was carried out later associated 16,000 or so TCR beta sequences with HLA alleles at 0.05 false discovery rate. Differences between HLA loci emerged in a later analysis of TCR association rates, with DRB1 most and HLA-C fewest. Relative to the approximately 670-donor mean, N-insertions were reportedly fewer in an Asian-associated ancestry cluster in a later analysis.

Healthy individuals who donated bone marrow served as the donors. A few counts support this clone. Antigen: not known. CDR3 length equals 12 residues. V dropped 9 bases and J dropped 5; count of bases not matched to a gene: 4. CDR1 is MNHEY and CDR2 is SMNVEV in the germline V gene (reference sequence). The TCR comes from a man aged 35 to 55 in good health and CMV-seropositive. The genes are TRBV27 and TRBJ2-7, with TRBD1 matching over 10 bases. The sequencing input was PBMCs. Here the CDR3 reads CASATGGHEQYF. The DNA of the CDR3 is TGTGCCAGTGCGACAGGGGGCCACGAGCAGTACTTC.